This entry lists 5 T cell receptor beta chains sequenced from one sample in a study of T and B cells in COVID-19 patients. From blood, about 240-550 ng of genomic DNA served as TRB template. BIOMED2 TRB-A/B primer pools were used in multiplex TRB PCR. Using its own MiXCR run on the multiplex PCR reads, TCRdb lists one record per CDR3 protein. This table has about 18,000 distinct CDR3 sequences, 36% appearing once. Source material: blood. These receptors originate from a human donor with active COVID-19.

The chain combines TRBV5-1 with TRBJ1-1, with D maybe TRBD1 (5 bases). V lost 0 bases to trimming and J lost 4 bases, with 7 bases between them. The CDR3 runs to 13 residues. Germline V lookup: CDR1 SGHRS, CDR2 YFSETQ. CDR3 protein: CASSLAGPTEAFF. For the CDR3, the DNA is TGCGCCAGCAGCTTGGCAGGGCCCACTGAAGCTTTCTTT.

By share, this clonotype counts as medium-sized (0.01 to 0.1%). The chain employs TRBV29-1 and TRBJ2-2, with a possible D match to TRBD1 (5 bases). Germline V CDR1 and CDR2: SQVTM, ANQGSEA. V was trimmed by 2 bases and J by 2 bases, leaving 9 bases between them. The CDR3 runs 14 residues. The CDR3 loop reads CSVESDSNTGELFF. Here the CDR3 DNA reads TGCAGCGTTGAAAGTGACAGTAACACCGGGGAGCTGTTTTTT.

J is TRBJ2-3 and V is TRBV10-3; D is perhaps TRBD2 (7 bases). The CDR3 contains 18 residues. From germline, CDR1 is ENHRY and CDR2 SYGVKD. Trimming removed 3 bases from V and 4 bases from J, with 23 bases in between. In DNA, the CDR3 is TGTGCCATCAGTGACTCCACGGCTCTTAAGGGGGGGGCAGATACGCAGTATTTT. Translating gives CAISDSTALKGGADTQYF.

This clonotype was counted only a few times. The chain employs TRBV5-5 and TRBJ2-1; maybe TRBD2 (6 bases). The germline CDR1 and CDR2 sequences are SGHKS and YYEKEE (reference sequence). V was pared by 2 bases and J by 7 bases, with 16 bases between. This CDR3 region has 15 residues. DNA of the CDR3: TGTGCCAGCAGCTTTATGACTAGGGATATGAATGAGCAGTTCTTC. This codes for CASSFMTRDMNEQFF.

This clonotype qualifies as medium-sized. The chain joins TRBV29-1 to TRBJ2-1; D not resolved. The germline V and J ends were trimmed by 5 bases and 4 bases, with 6 bases remaining between them. The CDR3 consists of 11 residues. Germline V CDR1 and CDR2: SQVTM, ANQGSEA. The CDR3, as DNA: TGCAGCGTTAATCTTTACAATGAGCAGTTCTTC. Translation gives CSVNLYNEQFF.